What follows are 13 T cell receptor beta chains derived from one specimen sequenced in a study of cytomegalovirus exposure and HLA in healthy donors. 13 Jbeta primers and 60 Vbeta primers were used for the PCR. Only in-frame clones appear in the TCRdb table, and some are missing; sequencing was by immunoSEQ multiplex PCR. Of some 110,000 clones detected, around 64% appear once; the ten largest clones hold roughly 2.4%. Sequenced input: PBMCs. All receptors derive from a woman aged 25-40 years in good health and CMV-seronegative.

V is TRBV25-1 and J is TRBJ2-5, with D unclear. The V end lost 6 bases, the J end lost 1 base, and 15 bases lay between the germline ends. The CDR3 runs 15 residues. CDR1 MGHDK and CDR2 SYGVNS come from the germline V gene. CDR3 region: CASSDIGHVQETQYF. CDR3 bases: TGTGCCAGCAGCGACATTGGGCACGTCCAAGAGACCCAGTACTTC.

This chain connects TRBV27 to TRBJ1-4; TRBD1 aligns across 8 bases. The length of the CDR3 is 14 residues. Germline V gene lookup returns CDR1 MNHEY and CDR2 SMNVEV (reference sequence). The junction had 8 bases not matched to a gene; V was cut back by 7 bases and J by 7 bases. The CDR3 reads CASKFDRGSEKLFF. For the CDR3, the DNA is TGTGCCAGCAAATTCGACAGGGGTAGTGAAAAACTGTTTTTT.

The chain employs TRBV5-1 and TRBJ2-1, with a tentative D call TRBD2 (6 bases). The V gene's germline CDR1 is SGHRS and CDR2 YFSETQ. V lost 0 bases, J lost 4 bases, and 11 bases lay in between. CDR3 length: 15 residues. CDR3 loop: CASSLGGGEYNEQFF. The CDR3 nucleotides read TGCGCCAGCAGCTTGGGCGGCGGGGAGTACAATGAGCAGTTCTTC.

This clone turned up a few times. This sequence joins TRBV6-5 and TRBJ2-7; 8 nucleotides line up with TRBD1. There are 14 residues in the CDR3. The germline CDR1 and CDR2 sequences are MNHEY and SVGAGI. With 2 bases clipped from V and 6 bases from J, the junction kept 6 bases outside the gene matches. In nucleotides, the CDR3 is TGTGCCAGCAGTTACGTCGGCAGGGGGCTCGAGCAGTACTTC. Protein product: CASSYVGRGLEQYF.

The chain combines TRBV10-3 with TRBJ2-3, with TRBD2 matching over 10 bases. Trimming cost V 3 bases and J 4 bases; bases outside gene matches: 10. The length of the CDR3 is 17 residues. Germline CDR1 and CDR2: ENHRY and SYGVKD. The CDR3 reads CAISDLAGVGSSDTQYF. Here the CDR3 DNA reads TGTGCCATCAGTGATCTAGCGGGAGTAGGGTCATCAGATACGCAGTATTTT.

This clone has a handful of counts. CDR3 amino acids: CASSEWADNYGYTF. The CDR3 nucleotides read TGTGCCAGCAGTGAATGGGCAGATAACTATGGCTACACCTTC. J is TRBJ1-2 and V is TRBV6-1; unclear D gene. V was pared by 2 bases and J by 1 base, with 8 bases between. This CDR3 comprises 14 residues. The germline V gene encodes CDR1 MNHNS and CDR2 SASEGT.

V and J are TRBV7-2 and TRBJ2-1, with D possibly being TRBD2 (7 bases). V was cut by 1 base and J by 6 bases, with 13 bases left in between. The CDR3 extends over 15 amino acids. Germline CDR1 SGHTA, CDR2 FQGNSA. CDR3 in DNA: TGTGCCAGCAGCTTAGGAGCGGGACACCGCAATGAGCAGTTCTTC. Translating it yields CASSLGAGHRNEQFF.

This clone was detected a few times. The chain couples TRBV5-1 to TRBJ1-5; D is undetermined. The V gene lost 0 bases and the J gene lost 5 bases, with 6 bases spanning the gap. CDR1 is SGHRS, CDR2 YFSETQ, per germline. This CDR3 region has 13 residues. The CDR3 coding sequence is TGCGCCAGCAGCTTGGGGGGAGATCAGCCCCAGCATTTT. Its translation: CASSLGGDQPQHF. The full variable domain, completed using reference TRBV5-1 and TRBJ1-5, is KAGVTQTPRYLIKTRGQQVTLSCSPISGHRSVSWYQQTPGQGLQFLFEYFSETQRNKGNFPGRFSGRQFSNSRSEMNVSTLELGDSALYLCASSLGGDQPQHFGDGTRLSIL.

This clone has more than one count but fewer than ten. CDR3 bases: TGTGCCAGCTGCCGGGAGGGGCCAGCATGGAATTCACCCCTCCACTTT. It codes for CASCREGPAWNSPLHF. This rearrangement joins TRBV27 to TRBJ1-6, with D tentatively TRBD1 (5 bases). CDR3 size: 16 residues. V was shortened by 8 bases and J by 7 bases, with 21 bases between the two germline ends. Germline CDR1 is MNHEY and CDR2 is SMNVEV (reference sequence).

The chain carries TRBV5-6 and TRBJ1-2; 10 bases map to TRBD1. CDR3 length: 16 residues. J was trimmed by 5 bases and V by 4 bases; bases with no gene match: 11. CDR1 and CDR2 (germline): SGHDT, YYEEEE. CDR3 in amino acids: CASSAWDRGIGYGYTF. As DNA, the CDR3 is TGTGCCAGCAGCGCATGGGACAGGGGAATTGGATATGGCTACACCTTC.

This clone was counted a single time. The CDR3 loop is CASSPTQGQRDADTQYF. CDR3 sequence (DNA): TGTGCCAGCAGCCCCACCCAGGGCCAGCGGGATGCAGATACGCAGTATTTT. The rearrangement joins TRBV11-2 to TRBJ2-3, with 7 bases matching TRBD2. CDR3 length: 17 amino acids. J lost 4 bases, V lost 5 bases, and 15 bases had no gene match. From germline, CDR1 is SGHAT and CDR2 FQNNGV.

CDR3 sequence reads: CSVAGLAGGTDTQYF. CDR3 sequence (DNA): TGCAGCGTGGCCGGGCTAGCGGGAGGCACAGATACGCAGTATTTT. The rearrangement links TRBV29-1 to TRBJ2-3, with 10 positions matching TRBD2. The junction had 7 bases not matched to a gene; V was cut back by 6 bases and J by 1 base. The CDR3 loop spans 15 amino acids. Per the germline V gene, CDR1 is SQVTM and CDR2 is ANQGSEA.

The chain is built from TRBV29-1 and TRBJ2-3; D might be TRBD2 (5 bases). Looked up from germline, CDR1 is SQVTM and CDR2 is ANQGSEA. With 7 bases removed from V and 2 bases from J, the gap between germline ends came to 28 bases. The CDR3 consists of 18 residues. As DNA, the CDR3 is TGCAGCGCAAACCTAGAGAGAACTAGGGTCGACTTCACAGATACGCAGTATTTT. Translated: CSANLERTRVDFTDTQYF.